This T cell receptor beta chain was sequenced during a study of neurological immune-mediated disorders. Sorted libraries were made with approximately 920,000 CD4+ or CD8+ T cells. By 5'RACE with 10-nucleotide random UMIs, the cDNA was made. TCRdb fed the 5' RACE reads into MiXCR, producing one record per CDR3 protein. Of tens of thousands of distinct CDR3 sequences in the sample, more than 3% were seen once. Overall study findings and caveats: When grouped phylogenetically, the repertoires of 18 of the 34 multiple sclerosis patients fell together in one related-CDR3 cluster, which is a possible signature.

This clonotype has ten or more counts. Its antigen is unknown. Between the trimmed V and J ends, which lost 1 base and 0 bases, there was a span of 7 bases. Germline V gene sequence: CDR1 LGHDT, CDR2 YNNKEL (reference sequence). The CDR3 consists of 16 residues. The chain links TRBV3-1 to TRBJ2-6; D perhaps matches TRBD2 (5 bases). Material for sequencing was CD4+ T cells from blood. The TCR was taken from a middle-aged woman with multiple sclerosis. The CDR3 loop reads CASSQGTSSGANVLTF. As DNA, the CDR3 is TGTGCCAGCAGCCAAGGTACTAGCTCTGGGGCCAACGTCCTGACTTTC.